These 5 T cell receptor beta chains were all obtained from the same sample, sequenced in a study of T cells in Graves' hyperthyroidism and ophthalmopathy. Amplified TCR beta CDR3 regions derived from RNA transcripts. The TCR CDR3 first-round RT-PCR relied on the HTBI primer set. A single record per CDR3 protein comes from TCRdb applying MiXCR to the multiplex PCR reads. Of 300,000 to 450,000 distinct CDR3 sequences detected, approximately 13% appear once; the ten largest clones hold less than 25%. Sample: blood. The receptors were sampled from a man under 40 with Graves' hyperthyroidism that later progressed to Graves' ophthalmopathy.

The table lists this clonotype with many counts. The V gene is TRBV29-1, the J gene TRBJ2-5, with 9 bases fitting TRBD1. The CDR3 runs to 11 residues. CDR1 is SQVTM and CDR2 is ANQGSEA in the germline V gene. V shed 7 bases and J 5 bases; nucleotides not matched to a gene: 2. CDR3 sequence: CSGGTGETQYF. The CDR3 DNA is TGCAGCGGCGGGACAGGGGAGACCCAGTACTTC. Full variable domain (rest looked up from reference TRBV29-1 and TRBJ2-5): SAVISQKPSRDICQRGTSLTIQCQVDSQVTMMFWYRQQPGQSLTLIATANQGSEATYESGFVIDKFPISRPNLTFSTLTVSNMSPEDSSIYLCSGGTGETQYFGPGTRLLVL.

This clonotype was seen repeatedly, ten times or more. Here the CDR3 DNA reads TGTGCCAGCAGTTTATTGGACACCTTGAACACTGAAGCTTTCTTT. This translates into CASSLLDTLNTEAFF. The chain carries TRBV28 and TRBJ1-1; possibly TRBD1 for D (5 bases). The CDR3 has 15 residues. The germline gives CDR1 MDHEN, CDR2 SYDVKM. V lost 1 base to trimming and J lost 0 bases, with 9 bases between them.

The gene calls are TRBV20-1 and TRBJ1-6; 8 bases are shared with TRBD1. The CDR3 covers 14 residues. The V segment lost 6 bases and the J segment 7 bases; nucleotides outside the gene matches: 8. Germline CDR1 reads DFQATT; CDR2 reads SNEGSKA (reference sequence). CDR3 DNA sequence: TGCAGTGCCTCACCCGGGGACAGGAATTCACCCCTCCACTTT. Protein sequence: CSASPGDRNSPLHF.

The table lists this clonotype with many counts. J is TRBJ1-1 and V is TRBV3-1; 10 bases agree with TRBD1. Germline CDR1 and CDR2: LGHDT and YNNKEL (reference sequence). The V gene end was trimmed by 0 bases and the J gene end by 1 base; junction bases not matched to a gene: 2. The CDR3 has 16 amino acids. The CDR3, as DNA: TGTGCCAGCAGCCAAGATTGGACAGGGGGGAACACTGAAGCTTTCTTT. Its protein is CASSQDWTGGNTEAFF. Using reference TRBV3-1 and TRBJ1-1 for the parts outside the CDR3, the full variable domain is DTAVSQTPKYLVTQMGNDKSIKCEQNLGHDTMYWYKQDSKKFLKIMFSYNNKELIINETVPNRFSPKSPDKAHLNLHINSLELGDSAVYFCASSQDWTGGNTEAFFGQGTRLTVV.

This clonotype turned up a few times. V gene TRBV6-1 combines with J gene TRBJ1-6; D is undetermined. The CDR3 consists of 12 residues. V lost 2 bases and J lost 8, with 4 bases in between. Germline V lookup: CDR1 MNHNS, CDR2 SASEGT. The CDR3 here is CASSESYSPLHF. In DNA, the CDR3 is TGTGCCAGCAGTGAAAGCTATTCACCCCTCCACTTT.